This note documents a single T cell receptor (beta chain) sequence. Its antigen is currently unknown. CDR3 size: 14 residues. Trimming took 9 bases from V and 0 from J; bases not matched to a gene: 7. Looked up from germline, CDR1 is MDHEN and CDR2 is SYDVKM. This specimen belongs to a study of response to subunit inactivated influenza vaccine. Broader study findings: After each seasonal influenza vaccination, few new T cells are recruited, the authors suggested.

TCRdb independently ran MiXCR on the RT-PCR reads; one entry per CDR3 protein. Of fewer than 700,000 distinct CDR3 sequences listed, 10% to 15% are singletons. The starting material was PBMCs from blood, obtained roughly 45 days after vaccination. This sequence originates from a man aged 45 to 65 who received an inactivated influenza vaccine. The rearrangement joins TRBV28 to TRBJ2-5, with 7 bases aligning to TRBD1. The DNA for the CDR3 is TGTGCCAGTAGAAGGACAGGCAACCAAGAGACCCAGTACTTC. Translating gives CASRRTGNQETQYF.